This TCR beta chain is drawn from a study of blood T cell repertoires in COVID-19. Study-level background: Acute and convalescent COVID-19 samples came from the United States, Italy and Spain. Sources were T cells, B-cell-depleted T cells, or PBMCs; the material itself was cDNA or gDNA.

This clone appeared once. Original analysis: Nucleated cell number was recorded as an estimate derived from reference gene primer amplification. Libraries were prepared by immunoSEQ multiplex PCR; TCRdb keeps only in-frame clonotypes and omits some of them. The V and J calls and clone size were taken over from that table, and D and trimming were inferred from the DNA. The table shows some 240,000 clones, with 75% to 90% occurring only once. V trimming: 5 bases; J trimming: 0 bases; junction bases outside the gene matches: 13. Germline CDR1 is LNHDA and CDR2 is SQIVND (reference sequence). CDR3 length: 19 amino acids.

The source material was peripheral blood. The receptor comes from a man in his 60s who had recovered from COVID-19. The chain links TRBV19 to TRBJ2-1, with 10 bases lining up with TRBD2. This CDR3 is CASSLGLSGGDSSYNEQFF. CDR3 DNA: TGTGCCAGTAGTCTGGGTTTGAGCGGGGGGGACTCCTCCTACAATGAGCAGTTCTTC.